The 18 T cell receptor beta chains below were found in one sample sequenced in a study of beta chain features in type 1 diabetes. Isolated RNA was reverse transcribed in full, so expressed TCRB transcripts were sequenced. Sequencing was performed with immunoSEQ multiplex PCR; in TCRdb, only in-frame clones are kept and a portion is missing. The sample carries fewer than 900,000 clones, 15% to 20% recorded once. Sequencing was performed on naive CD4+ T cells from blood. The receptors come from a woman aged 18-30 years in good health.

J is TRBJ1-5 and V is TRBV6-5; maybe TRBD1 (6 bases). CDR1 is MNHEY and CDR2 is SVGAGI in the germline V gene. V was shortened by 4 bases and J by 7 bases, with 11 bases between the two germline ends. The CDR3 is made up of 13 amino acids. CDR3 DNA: TGTGCCAGCAGTTCTCAGGGGTTGCAGCCCCAGCATTTT. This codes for CASSSQGLQPQHF.

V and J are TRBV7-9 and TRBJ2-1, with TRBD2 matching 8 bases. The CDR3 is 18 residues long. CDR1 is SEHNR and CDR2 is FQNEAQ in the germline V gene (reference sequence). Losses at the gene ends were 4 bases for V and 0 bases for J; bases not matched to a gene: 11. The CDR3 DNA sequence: TGTGCCAGCAGCTCACCTGTAGCGGGACTAGGCTCCTACAATGAGCAGTTCTTC. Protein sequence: CASSSPVAGLGSYNEQFF.

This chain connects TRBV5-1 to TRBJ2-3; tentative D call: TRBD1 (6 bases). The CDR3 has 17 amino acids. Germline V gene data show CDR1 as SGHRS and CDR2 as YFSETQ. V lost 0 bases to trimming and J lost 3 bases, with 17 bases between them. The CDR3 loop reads CASSLASGAVLTDTQYF. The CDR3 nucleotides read TGCGCCAGCAGCTTGGCCTCAGGGGCCGTTTTGACAGATACGCAGTATTTT.

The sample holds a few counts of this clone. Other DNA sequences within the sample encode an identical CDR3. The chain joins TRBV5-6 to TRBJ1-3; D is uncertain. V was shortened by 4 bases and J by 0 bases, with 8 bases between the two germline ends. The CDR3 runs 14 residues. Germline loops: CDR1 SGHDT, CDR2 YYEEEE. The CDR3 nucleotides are TGTGCCAGCAGCCTGGCACCCTCTGGAAACACCATATATTTT. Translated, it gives CASSLAPSGNTIYF.

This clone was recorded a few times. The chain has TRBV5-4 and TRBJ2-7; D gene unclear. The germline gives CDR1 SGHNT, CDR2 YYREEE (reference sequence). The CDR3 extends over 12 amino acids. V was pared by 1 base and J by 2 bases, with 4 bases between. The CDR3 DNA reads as TGTGCCAGCAGCTTGAAACCCTACGAGCAGTACTTC. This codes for CASSLKPYEQYF.

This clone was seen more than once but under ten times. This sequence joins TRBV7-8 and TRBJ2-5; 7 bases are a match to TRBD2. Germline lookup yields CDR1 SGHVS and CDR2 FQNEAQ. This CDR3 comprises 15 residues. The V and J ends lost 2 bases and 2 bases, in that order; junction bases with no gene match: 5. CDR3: CASSLSGLVQETQYF. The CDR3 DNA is TGTGCCAGCAGCTTATCTGGACTAGTGCAAGAGACCCAGTACTTC. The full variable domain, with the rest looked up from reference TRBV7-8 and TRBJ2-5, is GAGVSQSPRYKVAKRGQDVALRCDPISGHVSLFWYQQALGQGPEFLTYFQNEAQLDKSGLPSDRFFAERPEGSVSTLKIQRTQQEDSAVYLCASSLSGLVQETQYFGPGTRLLVL.

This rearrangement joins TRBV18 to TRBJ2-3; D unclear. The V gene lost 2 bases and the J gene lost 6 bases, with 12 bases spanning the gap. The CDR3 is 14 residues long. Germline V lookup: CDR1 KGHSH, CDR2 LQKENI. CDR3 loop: CASSPLGMLDTQYF. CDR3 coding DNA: TGTGCCAGCTCACCATTAGGGATGCTGGATACGCAGTATTTT.

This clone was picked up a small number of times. The CDR3 is CASSLHTAYEQYF. CDR3 in DNA: TGTGCCAGCAGCTTACACACCGCCTACGAGCAGTACTTC. This rearrangement joins TRBV11-3 to TRBJ2-7, with unresolved D. Trimming removed 2 bases from V and 2 bases from J, with 7 bases in between. The CDR3 sequence is 13 residues long. Germline V gene lookup returns CDR1 SGHNT and CDR2 YENEEA.

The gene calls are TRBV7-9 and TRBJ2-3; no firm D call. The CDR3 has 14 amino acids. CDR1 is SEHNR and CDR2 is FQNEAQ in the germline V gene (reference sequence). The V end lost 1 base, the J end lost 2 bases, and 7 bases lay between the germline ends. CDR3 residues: CASSLDTNTDTQYF. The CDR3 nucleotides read TGTGCCAGCAGCTTAGACACAAACACAGATACGCAGTATTTT.

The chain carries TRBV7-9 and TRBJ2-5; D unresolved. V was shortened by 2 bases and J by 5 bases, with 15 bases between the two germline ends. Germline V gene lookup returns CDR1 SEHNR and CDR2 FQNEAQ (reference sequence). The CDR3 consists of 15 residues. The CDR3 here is CASSLWSRARETQYF. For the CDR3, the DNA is TGTGCCAGCAGCTTATGGAGCAGAGCTCGGGAGACCCAGTACTTC.

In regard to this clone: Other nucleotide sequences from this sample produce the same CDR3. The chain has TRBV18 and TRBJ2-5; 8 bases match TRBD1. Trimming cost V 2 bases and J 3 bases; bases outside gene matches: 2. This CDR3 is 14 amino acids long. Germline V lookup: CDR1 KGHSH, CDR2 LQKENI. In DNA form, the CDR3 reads TGTGCCAGCTCACCAGGGACAGGCGAAGAGACCCAGTACTTC. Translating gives CASSPGTGEETQYF.

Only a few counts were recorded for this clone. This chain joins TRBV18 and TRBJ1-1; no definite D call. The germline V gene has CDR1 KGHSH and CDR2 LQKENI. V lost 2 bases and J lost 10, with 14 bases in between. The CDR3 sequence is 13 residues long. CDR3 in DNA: TGTGCCAGCTCACCAGGTCAGGCCACTTCAGCTTTCTTT. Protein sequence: CASSPGQATSAFF.

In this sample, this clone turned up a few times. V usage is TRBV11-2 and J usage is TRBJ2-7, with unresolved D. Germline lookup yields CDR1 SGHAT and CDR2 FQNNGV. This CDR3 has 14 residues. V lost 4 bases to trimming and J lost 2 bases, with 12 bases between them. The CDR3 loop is CASSSLVRPYEQYF. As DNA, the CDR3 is TGTGCCAGCAGCTCGCTGGTAAGGCCCTACGAGCAGTACTTC. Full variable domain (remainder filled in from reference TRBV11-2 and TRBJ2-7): EAGVAQSPRYKIIEKRQSVAFWCNPISGHATLYWYQQILGQGPKLLIQFQNNGVVDDSQLPKDRFSAERLKGVDSTLKIQPAKLEDSAVYLCASSSLVRPYEQYFGPGTRLTVT.

The CDR3 region is CASSLEAGGKLTDTQYF. CDR3 nucleotide sequence: TGTGCCAGCAGCTTAGAAGCGGGAGGTAAACTGACAGATACGCAGTATTTT. The chain couples TRBV11-2 to TRBJ2-3, with TRBD2 matching over 9 bases. V gave up 0 bases and J gave up 3 bases; unmatched junction bases: 7. The germline V gene encodes CDR1 SGHAT and CDR2 FQNNGV. The CDR3 has 17 amino acids.

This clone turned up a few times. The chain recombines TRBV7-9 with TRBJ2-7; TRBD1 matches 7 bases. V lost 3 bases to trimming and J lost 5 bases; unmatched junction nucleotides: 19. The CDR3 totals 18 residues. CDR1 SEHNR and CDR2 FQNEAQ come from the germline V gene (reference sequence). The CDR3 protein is CASSLRSRGSLGGHEQYF. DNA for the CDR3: TGTGCCAGCAGCTTGAGGTCCAGGGGGAGCCTTGGAGGCCACGAGCAGTACTTC.

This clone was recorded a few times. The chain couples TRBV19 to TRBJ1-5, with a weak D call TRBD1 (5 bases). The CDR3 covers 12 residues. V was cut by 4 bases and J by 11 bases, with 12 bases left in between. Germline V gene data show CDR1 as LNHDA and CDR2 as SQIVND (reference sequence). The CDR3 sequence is CASSTGQKAQHF. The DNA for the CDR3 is TGTGCCAGTAGTACAGGGCAGAAGGCCCAGCATTTT. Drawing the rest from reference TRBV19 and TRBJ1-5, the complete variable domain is DGGITQSPKYLFRKEGQNVTLSCEQNLNHDAMYWYRQDPGQGLRLIYYSQIVNDFQKGDIAEGYSVSREKKESFPLTVTSAQKNPTAFYLCASSTGQKAQHFGDGTRLSIL.

This CDR3 is CASSYSSLAGLNEQFF. The CDR3 nucleotides read TGTGCCAGCAGTTACTCGTCACTAGCGGGACTAAATGAGCAGTTCTTC. The V and J genes are TRBV6-5 and TRBJ2-1, with 10 bases matching TRBD2. The germline V gene has CDR1 MNHEY and CDR2 SVGAGI. The trim removed 0 bases at V and 7 bases at J, leaving 6 bases unmatched. This CDR3 is 16 amino acids long.

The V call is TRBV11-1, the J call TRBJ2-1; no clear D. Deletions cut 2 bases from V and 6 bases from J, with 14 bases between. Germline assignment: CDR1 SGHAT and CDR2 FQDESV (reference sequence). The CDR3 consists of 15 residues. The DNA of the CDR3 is TGTGCCAGCAGCTTAAGGTCCGGGCTTAGCAATGAGCAGTTCTTC. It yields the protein CASSLRSGLSNEQFF.